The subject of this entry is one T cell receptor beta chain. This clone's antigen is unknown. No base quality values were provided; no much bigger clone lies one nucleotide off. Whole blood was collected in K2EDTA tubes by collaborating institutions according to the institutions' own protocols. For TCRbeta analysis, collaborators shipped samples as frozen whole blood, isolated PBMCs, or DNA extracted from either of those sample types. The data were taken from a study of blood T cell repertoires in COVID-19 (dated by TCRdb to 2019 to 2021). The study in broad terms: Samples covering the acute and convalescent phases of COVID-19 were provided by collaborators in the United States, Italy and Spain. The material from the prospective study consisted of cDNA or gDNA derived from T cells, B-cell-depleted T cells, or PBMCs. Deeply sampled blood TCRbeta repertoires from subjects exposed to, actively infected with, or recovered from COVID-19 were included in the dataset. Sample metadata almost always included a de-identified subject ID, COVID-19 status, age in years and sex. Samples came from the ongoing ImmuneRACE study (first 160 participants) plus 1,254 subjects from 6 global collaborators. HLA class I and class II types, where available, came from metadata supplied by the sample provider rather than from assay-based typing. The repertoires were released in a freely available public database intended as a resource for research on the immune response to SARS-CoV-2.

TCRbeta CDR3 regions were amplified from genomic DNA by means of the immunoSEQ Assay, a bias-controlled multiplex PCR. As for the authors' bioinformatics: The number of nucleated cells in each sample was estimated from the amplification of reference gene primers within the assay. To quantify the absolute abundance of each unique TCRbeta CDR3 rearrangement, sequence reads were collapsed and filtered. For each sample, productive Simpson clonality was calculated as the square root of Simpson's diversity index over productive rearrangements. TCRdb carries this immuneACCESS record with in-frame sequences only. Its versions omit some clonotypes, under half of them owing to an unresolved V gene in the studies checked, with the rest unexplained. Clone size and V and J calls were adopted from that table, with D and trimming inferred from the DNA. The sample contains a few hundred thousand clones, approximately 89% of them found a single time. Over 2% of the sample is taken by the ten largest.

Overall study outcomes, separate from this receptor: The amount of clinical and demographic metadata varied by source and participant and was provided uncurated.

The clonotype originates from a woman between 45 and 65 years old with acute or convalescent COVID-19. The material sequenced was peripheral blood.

The nucleotides read TGTGCCAGCAGTTACAATCACGAGACCCAGTACTTC. Protein translation: CASSYNHETQYF. Here the chain combines TRBV28 and TRBJ2-5, with an unclear D gene assignment. V gives up 4 bases and J gives up 5 bases, and the segment between their germline ends measures 8 bases. The CDR3 goes from the cysteine to the phenylalanine over 12 residues. Only the CDR3 region is kept as DNA, spanning 36 bases read in frame from base 1. The germline V gene provides CDR1 MDHEN and CDR2 SYDVKM.